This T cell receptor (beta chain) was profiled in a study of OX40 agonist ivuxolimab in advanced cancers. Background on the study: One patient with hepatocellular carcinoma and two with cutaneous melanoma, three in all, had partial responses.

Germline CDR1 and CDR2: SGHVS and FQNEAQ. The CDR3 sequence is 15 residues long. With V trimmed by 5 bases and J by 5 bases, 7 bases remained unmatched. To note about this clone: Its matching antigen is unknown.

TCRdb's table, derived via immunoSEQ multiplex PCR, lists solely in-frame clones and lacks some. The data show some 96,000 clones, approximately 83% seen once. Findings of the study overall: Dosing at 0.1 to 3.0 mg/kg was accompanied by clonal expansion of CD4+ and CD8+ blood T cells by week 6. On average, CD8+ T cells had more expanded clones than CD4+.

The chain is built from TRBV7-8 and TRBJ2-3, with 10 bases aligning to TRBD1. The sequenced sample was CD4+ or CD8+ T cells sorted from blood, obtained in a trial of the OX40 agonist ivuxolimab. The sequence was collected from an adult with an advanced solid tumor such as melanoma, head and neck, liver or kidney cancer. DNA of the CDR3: TGTGCCAGCAGCCGAGACAGGGGGCGGTTAGATACGCAGTATTTT. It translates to CASSRDRGRLDTQYF.